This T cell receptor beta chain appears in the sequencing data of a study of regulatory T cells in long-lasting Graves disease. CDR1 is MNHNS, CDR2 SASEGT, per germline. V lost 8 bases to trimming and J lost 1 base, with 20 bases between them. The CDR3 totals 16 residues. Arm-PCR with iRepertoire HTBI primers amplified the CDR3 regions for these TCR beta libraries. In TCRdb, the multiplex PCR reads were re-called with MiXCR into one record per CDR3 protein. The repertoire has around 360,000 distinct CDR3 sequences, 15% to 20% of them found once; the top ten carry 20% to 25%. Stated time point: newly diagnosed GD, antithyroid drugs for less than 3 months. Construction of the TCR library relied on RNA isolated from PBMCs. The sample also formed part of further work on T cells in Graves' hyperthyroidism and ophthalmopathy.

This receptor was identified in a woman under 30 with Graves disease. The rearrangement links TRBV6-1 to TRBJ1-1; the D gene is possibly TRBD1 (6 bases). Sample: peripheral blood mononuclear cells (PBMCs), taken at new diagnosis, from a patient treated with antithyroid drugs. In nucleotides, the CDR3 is TGTGCCAGCTATTCTGGGCAGGGGAGGCGGAACACTGAAGCTTTCTTT. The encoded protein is CASYSGQGRRNTEAFF.